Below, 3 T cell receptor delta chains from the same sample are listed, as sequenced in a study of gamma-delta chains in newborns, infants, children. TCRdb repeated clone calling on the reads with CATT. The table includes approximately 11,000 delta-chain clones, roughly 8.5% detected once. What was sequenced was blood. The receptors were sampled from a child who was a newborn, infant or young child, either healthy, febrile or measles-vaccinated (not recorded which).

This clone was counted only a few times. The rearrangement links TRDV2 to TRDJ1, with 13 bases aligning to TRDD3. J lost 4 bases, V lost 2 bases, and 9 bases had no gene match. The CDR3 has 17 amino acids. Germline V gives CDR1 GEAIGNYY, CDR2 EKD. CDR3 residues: CACDIVLGDTRRDKLIF. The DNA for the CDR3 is TGTGCCTGTGACATCGTACTGGGGGATACGCGGCGCGATAAACTCATCTTT.

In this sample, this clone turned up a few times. This CDR3 reads CACDTVSTGGDSYTDKLIF. In nucleotides, the CDR3 is TGTGCCTGTGACACTGTTAGTACTGGGGGAGATTCGTACACCGATAAACTCATCTTT. The rearrangement uses TRDV2 and TRDJ1, with 9 bases matching TRDD3. V shed 1 base and J 0 bases; nucleotides not matched to a gene: 14. CDR3 length: 19 residues. The germline V gene encodes CDR1 GEAIGNYY and CDR2 EKD.

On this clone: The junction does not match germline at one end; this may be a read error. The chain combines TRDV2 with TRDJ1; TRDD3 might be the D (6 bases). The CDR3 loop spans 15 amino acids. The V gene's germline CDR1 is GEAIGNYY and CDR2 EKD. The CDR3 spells CACNTLGTPTDKLIF. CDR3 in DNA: TGTGCCTGTAACACGCTGGGGACTCCCACCGATAAACTCATCTTT.